Listed here are 18 T cell receptor beta chains from one sample, sequenced in a study of blood T cell repertoires in COVID-19. The method was immunoSEQ multiplex PCR; TCRdb's version includes in-frame clones alone and lacks a portion of them. This repertoire shows 200,000 or so clones, around 80% found once; its top ten account for 7.4%. The sample consisted of PBMCs or T cells enriched from blood (not recorded which). Source of these receptors: a woman aged 40 to 50 with acute COVID-19.

The chain carries TRBV7-2 and TRBJ2-1; the match to TRBD2 covers 9 bases. V was clipped by 5 bases and J by 4 bases; unmatched bases: 6. The germline CDR1 and CDR2 sequences are SGHTA and FQGNSA. The length of the CDR3 is 15 residues. CDR3 protein: CASSTSSGDYNEQFF. For the CDR3, the DNA is TGTGCCAGCAGCACCTCTAGCGGGGATTACAATGAGCAGTTCTTC. Complete variable domain (other parts from reference TRBV7-2 and TRBJ2-1): GAGVSQSPSNKVTEKGKDVELRCDPISGHTALYWYRQSLGQGLEFLIYFQGNSAPDKSGLPSDRFSAERTGGSVSTLTIQRTQQEDSAVYLCASSTSSGDYNEQFFGPGTRLTVL.

This clone has only one observation. V gene TRBV19 combines with J gene TRBJ1-5; D call uncertain. CDR1 and CDR2 (germline): LNHDA, SQIVND (reference sequence). V was cut by 3 bases and J by 2 bases, with 2 bases left in between. CDR3 length: 12 amino acids. The CDR3 loop reads CASSIGNQPQHF. CDR3 sequence (DNA): TGTGCCAGTAGTATCGGCAATCAGCCCCAGCATTTT.

This clone occurred a few times. The chain links TRBV5-4 to TRBJ1-1; D is perhaps TRBD1 (5 bases). CDR1 is SGHNT and CDR2 is YYREEE in the germline V gene (reference sequence). Trimming stripped 0 bases from V and 0 bases from J, with 12 bases between. CDR3 length: 16 residues. The CDR3 DNA reads TGTGCCAGCAGCTTGGGTCGGGGGATGGTGAACACTGAAGCTTTCTTT. It encodes CASSLGRGMVNTEAFF.

J is TRBJ2-1 and V is TRBV13; 7 bases align to TRBD1. Trimming cost V 1 base and J 1 base; bases outside gene matches: 4. Germline V gene data show CDR1 as PRHDT and CDR2 as FYEKMQ (reference sequence). The CDR3 runs 16 residues. CDR3 loop: CASSLAGQISYNEQFF. The CDR3 coding sequence is TGTGCCAGCAGCTTAGCGGGACAGATTTCCTACAATGAGCAGTTCTTC.

This chain links TRBV28 with TRBJ1-1; maybe TRBD1 (6 bases). The V and J ends lost 6 bases and 0 bases respectively, with 17 bases between them. The CDR3 totals 16 residues. Germline V gives CDR1 MDHEN, CDR2 SYDVKM. The CDR3 DNA sequence: TGTGCCAGCAGGGACAGTCTATCTTCGGTGAACACTGAAGCTTTCTTT. Its protein is CASRDSLSSVNTEAFF.

In regard to this clone: Other DNA sequences within the sample encode an identical CDR3. The CDR3 here is CSASRDTEAFF. In DNA form, the CDR3 reads TGCAGTGCTTCCCGGGACACTGAAGCTTTCTTT. The chain has TRBV20-1 and TRBJ1-1, with D uncertain. Trimming stripped 5 bases from V and 3 bases from J, with 7 bases between. Germline V gene sequence: CDR1 DFQATT, CDR2 SNEGSKA (reference sequence). The CDR3 extends over 11 amino acids.

This chain uses TRBV6-5 with TRBJ2-1, with 11 bases fitting TRBD1. Germline V lookup: CDR1 MNHEY, CDR2 SVGAGI. The V and J ends lost 6 bases and 10 bases, in that order; junction bases with no gene match: 11. The CDR3 spans 15 residues. This CDR3 reads CASSPNPDRGREQFF. CDR3 in DNA: TGTGCCAGCAGCCCAAACCCGGACAGGGGGCGAGAGCAGTTCTTC.

The chain employs TRBV12-3 or TRBV12-4 and TRBJ1-5; possible D gene TRBD1, 6 bases. The CDR3 is 13 residues long. V was trimmed by 1 base and J by 9 bases, leaving 10 bases between them. The CDR3 bases are TGTGCCAGCAGTTTAGGGGGGCCAGGGCCCCAGCATTTT. This codes for CASSLGGPGPQHF.

The gene calls are TRBV28 and TRBJ1-4, with 8 positions matching TRBD1. The length of the CDR3 is 14 residues. Germline CDR1 and CDR2: MDHEN and SYDVKM. Trimming took 6 bases from V and 8 from J; bases not matched to a gene: 8. DNA for the CDR3: TGTGCCAGCAGGCGGACAGGGCAGAACGAAAAACTGTTTTTT. Translating it yields CASRRTGQNEKLFF. Variable domain in full (rest from reference TRBV28 and TRBJ1-4): DVKVTQSSRYLVKRTGEKVFLECVQDMDHENMFWYRQDPGLGLRLIYFSYDVKMKEKGDIPEGYSVSREKKERFSLILESASTNQTSMYLCASRRTGQNEKLFFGSGTQLSVL.

V is TRBV28 and J is TRBJ2-7; 9 bases fit TRBD1. This CDR3 has 14 amino acids. The J segment lost 4 bases and the V segment lost 6 bases, leaving 7 bases of the junction unmatched. CDR1 MDHEN and CDR2 SYDVKM come from the germline V gene. This chain's CDR3 is CASSSGTGFYEQYF. The CDR3 DNA is TGTGCCAGCAGCTCCGGGACAGGGTTTTACGAGCAGTACTTC.

J is TRBJ1-4 and V is TRBV13; D is possibly TRBD1 (6 bases). The ends were cut back, 0 bases at V and 4 bases at J, with 18 bases in the middle. Germline V gives CDR1 PRHDT, CDR2 FYEKMQ (reference sequence). The CDR3 totals 18 residues. The CDR3 here is CASSLGGAPWADNEKLFF. DNA for the CDR3: TGTGCCAGCAGCTTAGGGGGGGCTCCGTGGGCGGATAATGAAAAACTGTTTTTT.

V usage is TRBV6-5 and J usage is TRBJ1-1; 7 nucleotides line up with TRBD1. J gave up 1 base and V 5 bases, and 7 bases lay outside the gene matches. The CDR3 is 15 residues long. Germline CDR1 MNHEY, CDR2 SVGAGI. CDR3 DNA sequence: TGTGCCAGCAGTAAACAGGGGACGGGGAACACTGAAGCTTTCTTT. As protein: CASSKQGTGNTEAFF.

The chain employs TRBV28 and TRBJ2-3; D gene uncertain. The CDR3 is 13 residues long. CDR1 MDHEN and CDR2 SYDVKM come from the germline V gene. V was pared by 2 bases and J by 0 bases, with 3 bases between. The CDR3 coding sequence is TGTGCCAGCAGTTTAACTAGCACAGATACGCAGTATTTT. Amino acids: CASSLTSTDTQYF.

This clone showed up just a few times. This chain connects TRBV5-8 to TRBJ1-1, with a possible D match to TRBD1 (6 bases). Deletions cut 3 bases from V and 4 bases from J, with 19 bases between. Germline CDR1 and CDR2: SGHTS and YDEGEE. There are 16 residues in the CDR3. The chain's CDR3 is CASSSEDSRLGTEAFF. CDR3 DNA: TGTGCCAGCAGCTCAGAGGACAGTCGTTTGGGCACTGAAGCTTTCTTT. The whole variable domain, filled in from reference TRBV5-8 and TRBJ1-1, reads EAGVTQSPTHLIKTRGQQATLRCSPISGHTSVYWYQQALGLGLQFLLWYDEGEERNRGNFPPRFSGRQFPNYSSELNVNALELEDSALYLCASSSEDSRLGTEAFFGQGTRLTVV.

The chain's CDR3 is CASSRLAGGHYNEQFF. The DNA of the CDR3 is TGCGCCAGCAGCCGACTAGCGGGAGGGCACTACAATGAGCAGTTCTTC. The V call is TRBV5-1, the J call TRBJ2-1; 14 bases align to TRBD2. V was clipped by 4 bases and J by 3 bases; unmatched bases: 3. This CDR3 region has 16 residues. The germline gives CDR1 SGHRS, CDR2 YFSETQ. The entire variable domain, with the rest obtained from reference TRBV5-1 and TRBJ2-1, is as follows: KAGVTQTPRYLIKTRGQQVTLSCSPISGHRSVSWYQQTPGQGLQFLFEYFSETQRNKGNFPGRFSGRQFSNSRSEMNVSTLELGDSALYLCASSRLAGGHYNEQFFGPGTRLTVL.

This chain links TRBV30 with TRBJ1-5; D gene uncertain. Trimming left V 0 bases short and J 5 bases short, with 11 bases between. Germline values: CDR1 GTSNPN, CDR2 SVGIG (reference sequence). CDR3 size: 14 residues. CDR3 sequence: CAWSVGTTDQPQHF. The CDR3 bases are TGTGCCTGGAGTGTAGGTACTACGGATCAGCCCCAGCATTTT. The full variable domain, completed using reference TRBV30 and TRBJ1-5, is SQTIHQWPATLVQPVGSPLSLECTVEGTSNPNLYWYRQAAGRGLQLLFYSVGIGQISSEVPQNLSASRPQDRQFILSSKKLLLSDSGFYLCAWSVGTTDQPQHFGDGTRLSIL.

The J gene is TRBJ2-1, the V gene TRBV28; D gene uncertain. Germline loops: CDR1 MDHEN, CDR2 SYDVKM. V was pared by 2 bases and J by 2 bases, with 7 bases between. This CDR3 comprises 14 residues. The CDR3 protein is CASSLASPYNEQFF. DNA of the CDR3: TGTGCCAGCAGTTTAGCCAGTCCCTACAATGAGCAGTTCTTC.

Only one count was recorded for this clone. V and J are TRBV6-2 or TRBV6-3 and TRBJ2-5; 8 bases fit TRBD1. Germline values: CDR1 MNHEY, CDR2 SVGEGT. Trimming removed 2 bases from V and 4 bases from J; junction bases left unmatched: 9. The CDR3 has 16 residues. The CDR3 nucleotides are TGTGCCAGCAGTTACGTCCAGGGGGCTCGGGGAGAGACCCAGTACTTC. This gives the protein CASSYVQGARGETQYF.